This passage covers 21 T cell receptor beta chains from one sample sequenced in a study of blood T cell repertoires in COVID-19. The data were produced by immunoSEQ multiplex PCR, yet TCRdb's version contains in-frame clones alone and is incomplete. This repertoire shows around 140,000 clones, roughly 80% found once; its top ten account for about 9.4%. Sequencing was performed on peripheral blood. The receptor set was obtained from a woman in her fifties or sixties with active or convalescent COVID-19.

The chain recombines TRBV6-5 with TRBJ2-5; tentatively, D is TRBD2 (7 bases). Trimming pared 0 bases from V and 6 bases from J, leaving 14 bases between. Germline V lookup: CDR1 MNHEY, CDR2 SVGAGI. The CDR3 is 15 residues long. The CDR3 sequence: CASSYSIAGDKTQYF. The CDR3 DNA is TGTGCCAGCAGTTACTCGATCGCGGGGGACAAGACCCAGTACTTC.

V and J are TRBV27 and TRBJ2-7; D is uncertain. V was shortened by 1 base and J by 2 bases, with 15 bases between the two germline ends. This CDR3 contains 16 residues. Germline values: CDR1 MNHEY, CDR2 SMNVEV (reference sequence). The CDR3 is CASSLLGATYPYEQYF. CDR3 bases: TGTGCCAGCAGTTTATTAGGAGCAACGTACCCCTACGAGCAGTACTTC.

This rearrangement joins TRBV6-5 to TRBJ1-2; TRBD1 agrees at 7 bases. The ends lost 8 bases at V and 4 bases at J; junction bases unmatched: 4. The CDR3 length is 12 residues. The germline CDR1 and CDR2 sequences are MNHEY and SVGAGI. This chain's CDR3 is CASSRQGYGYTF. CDR3 nucleotide sequence: TGTGCCAGCTCTAGACAGGGCTATGGCTACACCTTC.

This chain connects TRBV9 to TRBJ2-3, with TRBD2 matching over 7 bases. The CDR3 is 16 amino acids. V gave up 2 bases and J gave up 1 base; unmatched junction bases: 7. CDR1 and CDR2 from the germline V gene are SGDLS and YYNGEE. CDR3 in DNA: TGTGCCAGCAGCGTGGCGTCTGCGGGGGGCACAGATACGCAGTATTTT. Its protein is CASSVASAGGTDTQYF.

CDR3 residues: CASSSQWGADTQYF. In DNA form, the CDR3 reads TGTGCCAGCAGTTCTCAATGGGGGGCAGATACGCAGTATTTT. V gene TRBV28 combines with J gene TRBJ2-3; maybe TRBD2 (6 bases). The V gene's germline CDR1 is MDHEN and CDR2 SYDVKM. This CDR3 region has 14 residues. V gave up 4 bases and J gave up 4 bases, with 12 bases separating them.

The J gene is TRBJ2-6, the V gene TRBV5-4; perhaps TRBD2 as D (5 bases). The germline gives CDR1 SGHNT, CDR2 YYREEE (reference sequence). The CDR3 length is 16 residues. Trimming left V 2 bases short and J 0 bases short, with 9 bases between. In nucleotides, the CDR3 is TGTGCCAGCAGCTTTGGACTGAACTCTGGGGCCAACGTCCTGACTTTC. Its translation: CASSFGLNSGANVLTF.

This clone was recorded once. This chain links TRBV7-8 with TRBJ2-7; tentative D call: TRBD1 (5 bases). Trimming removed 7 bases from V and 6 bases from J, with 16 bases in between. The germline V gene encodes CDR1 SGHVS and CDR2 FQNEAQ. The CDR3 contains 13 residues. CDR3 sequence: CASTYSTGSEQYF. The CDR3 bases are TGTGCCAGCACCTACTCAACAGGATCCGAGCAGTACTTC.

This chain connects TRBV11-2 to TRBJ2-4; tentatively, D is TRBD1 (6 bases). The ends were cut back, 6 bases at V and 6 bases at J, with 12 bases in the middle. In germline, CDR1 is SGHAT, CDR2 FQNNGV. The length of the CDR3 is 13 residues. The CDR3 loop reads CASRLQGTNIQYF. CDR3 sequence (DNA): TGTGCCAGCAGACTACAGGGTACAAACATTCAGTACTTC.

V is TRBV18 and J is TRBJ2-7, with D perhaps matching TRBD2 (5 bases). This CDR3 has 15 residues. V lost 4 bases and J 4 bases, leaving 17 bases between the germline ends. The germline V gene encodes CDR1 KGHSH and CDR2 LQKENI. DNA for the CDR3: TGTGCCAGCTCACTCCAGGACTGGGAAGGATACGAGCAGTACTTC. Translated: CASSLQDWEGYEQYF.

The chain joins TRBV5-1 to TRBJ2-3; TRBD2 matches 7 bases. The CDR3 totals 20 residues. CDR1 and CDR2 (germline): SGHRS, YFSETQ. J was trimmed by 0 bases and V by 0 bases; bases with no gene match: 16. For the CDR3, the DNA is TGCGCCAGCAGCTTGGCCAGAGGCGGGAGAGGGGTATATAGCACAGATACGCAGTATTTT. It is translated as CASSLARGGRGVYSTDTQYF.

This clone appeared a single time. V is TRBV19 and J is TRBJ1-4, with TRBD1 as a possible D gene (6 bases). V dropped 7 bases and J dropped 0 bases, with 12 bases sitting between them. Germline V gene data show CDR1 as LNHDA and CDR2 as SQIVND (reference sequence). The CDR3 loop spans 15 amino acids. CDR3 nucleotide sequence: TGTGCCAGTACTAGGGGGGGAGCAACTAATGAAAAACTGTTTTTT. Amino acids: CASTRGGATNEKLFF.

The gene calls are TRBV18 and TRBJ2-1; TRBD2 aligns across 14 bases. CDR1 is KGHSH and CDR2 is LQKENI in the germline V gene. V lost 0 bases, J lost 9 bases, and 4 bases stayed unmatched. The CDR3 contains 16 residues. DNA for the CDR3: TGTGCCAGCTCACCACCGAGACTAGCGGGAGGGAGTGAGCAGTTCTTC. Its protein product is CASSPPRLAGGSEQFF.

The chain is built from TRBV28 and TRBJ2-5; 10 positions match TRBD1. The CDR3 has 16 amino acids. Per germline, CDR1 MDHEN and CDR2 SYDVKM. V trimming: 5 bases; J trimming: 2 bases; junction bases outside the gene matches: 8. CDR3 DNA sequence: TGTGCCAGCAGTCCCACCGGGACAGGGGATCAAGAGACCCAGTACTTC. Translated: CASSPTGTGDQETQYF.

V usage is TRBV27 and J usage is TRBJ1-6; 8 nucleotides match TRBD1. The CDR3 is 16 residues long. V gave up 0 bases and J gave up 10 bases; unmatched junction bases: 8. Germline loops: CDR1 MNHEY, CDR2 SMNVEV (reference sequence). The CDR3 DNA follows: TGTGCCAGCAGTTTATCGTGGACAGGGAGAAGCTCACCCCTCCACTTT. As protein: CASSLSWTGRSSPLHF.

This clone was detected a few times. The gene calls are TRBV11-1 and TRBJ2-3; D is undetermined. Germline CDR1 and CDR2: SGHAT and FQDESV (reference sequence). The V gene lost 3 bases and the J gene lost 1 base, with 11 bases spanning the gap. CDR3 length equals 15 residues. This CDR3 is CASSFNFRGTDTQYF. The CDR3 coding sequence is TGTGCCAGCAGCTTTAATTTTCGCGGCACAGATACGCAGTATTTT.

This rearrangement joins TRBV4-2 to TRBJ2-3, with 12 bases matching TRBD2. The junction had 4 bases not matched to a gene; V was cut back by 1 base and J by 8 bases. Germline lookup yields CDR1 LGHNA and CDR2 YNFKEQ. There are 15 residues in the CDR3. In DNA form, the CDR3 reads TGTGCCAGCAGCCAAGGGACTAGCGGGGATGGTACGCAGTATTTT. Its protein is CASSQGTSGDGTQYF.

This sequence joins TRBV5-1 and TRBJ2-2, with D perhaps matching TRBD1 (6 bases). This CDR3 has 16 amino acids. Germline lookup yields CDR1 SGHRS and CDR2 YFSETQ. The V end was cut by 0 bases, the J end by 3 bases, with 12 bases between. The CDR3 DNA follows: TGCGCCAGCAGCTTGGGAGCTGGGGGCTACACCGGGGAGCTGTTTTTT. This codes for CASSLGAGGYTGELFF.

The genes are TRBV7-9 and TRBJ1-1; 8 bases are shared with TRBD1. The germline gives CDR1 SEHNR, CDR2 FQNEAQ (reference sequence). J gave up 2 bases and V 6 bases, and 5 bases lay outside the gene matches. CDR3 length: 14 amino acids. CDR3 residues: CASRPGTGNTEAFF. The CDR3 nucleotides read TGTGCCAGCAGGCCCGGGACAGGTAACACTGAAGCTTTCTTT. The whole variable domain, filled in from reference TRBV7-9 and TRBJ1-1, reads DTGVSQNPRHKITKRGQNVTFRCDPISEHNRLYWYRQTLGQGPEFLTYFQNEAQLEKSRLLSDRFSAERPKGSFSTLEIQRTEQGDSAMYLCASRPGTGNTEAFFGQGTRLTVV.

The V call is TRBV29-1, the J call TRBJ2-7; 10 nucleotides align to TRBD1. Trimming removed 7 bases from V and 0 bases from J; junction bases left unmatched: 3. CDR3 length: 13 amino acids. In germline, CDR1 is SQVTM, CDR2 ANQGSEA. DNA of the CDR3: TGCAGCGGGGGGACAGGGGCCTCCTACGAGCAGTACTTC. Protein product: CSGGTGASYEQYF.

The chain combines TRBV7-2 with TRBJ1-4, with TRBD1 matching over 10 bases. Germline V CDR1 and CDR2: SGHTA, FQGNSA. The CDR3 totals 16 residues. Losses at the gene ends were 1 base for V and 8 bases for J; bases not matched to a gene: 7. CDR3 sequence (DNA): TGTGCCAGCAGCTTAGTCGGGACAGGGGTCGGGGAAAAACTGTTTTTT. Its protein product is CASSLVGTGVGEKLFF.

This chain links TRBV27 with TRBJ1-6; maybe TRBD1 (6 bases). Germline V gene sequence: CDR1 MNHEY, CDR2 SMNVEV (reference sequence). This CDR3 is 16 amino acids long. Trimming removed 3 bases at V and 7 bases at J, with 16 bases between. The CDR3 bases are TGTGCCAGCAGTTTTCGGTCAGGGGTAAAAAATTCACCCCTCCACTTT. This codes for CASSFRSGVKNSPLHF.